The 23 T cell receptor beta chains in this list originate from one sample, sequenced in a study of T cell responses to AZD1222 COVID-19 vaccine (dated by TCRdb to the early 2020s). The sample's time point label, decoded: baseline before first vaccination. The library relied on the immunoSEQ multiplex PCR assay. TCRdb re-hosts the immuneACCESS table, in-frame sequences only. Its copies lack some clones; in the studies checked, an unresolved V gene accounts for under half of them, and the cause for the rest is not known. For this sample the table gives tens of thousands of clones, of which about three quarters were detected only once. Roughly an eighth of the sample belongs to the ten largest clones. The sequencing used peripheral blood, collected on day 0 of AZD1222 vaccination. Every receptor here comes from an adult in good health.

The sample holds one count of this clone. The J gene is TRBJ1-1, the V gene TRBV6-5; a weak D match, TRBD1 (6 bases). Trimming pared 6 bases from V and 1 base from J, leaving 9 bases between. The CDR3 has 13 amino acids. CDR1 is MNHEY and CDR2 is SVGAGI in the germline V gene. The CDR3 loop is CASRPTGNTEAFF. In DNA, the CDR3 is TGTGCCAGCAGACCGACAGGGAACACTGAAGCTTTCTTT.

The count of this clone is one. V and J are TRBV20-1 and TRBJ2-3; 8 nucleotides align to TRBD1. Germline CDR1 and CDR2: DFQATT and SNEGSKA (reference sequence). CDR3 length: 11 amino acids. V lost 7 bases, J lost 8 bases, and 5 bases stayed unmatched. Here the CDR3 reads CSGSDRATQYF. CDR3 coding DNA: TGCAGTGGGTCGGACAGGGCTACGCAGTATTTT.

The genes are TRBV5-1 and TRBJ2-1; no definite D call. In germline, CDR1 is SGHRS, CDR2 YFSETQ. CDR3 size: 14 residues. Trimming removed 4 bases from V and 6 bases from J, with 14 bases in between. The DNA of the CDR3 is TGCGCCAGCAGCGAGCGACTTGGCCCCAATGAGCAGTTCTTC. Translating it yields CASSERLGPNEQFF.

V usage is TRBV28 and J usage is TRBJ1-6, with D perhaps TRBD1 (6 bases). Germline V gives CDR1 MDHEN, CDR2 SYDVKM. The CDR3 length is 14 residues. Trimming took off 6 bases at V and 5 bases at J, with 11 bases between the two ends. In DNA, the CDR3 is TGTGCCAGCAGGGGGGGACATAATAATTCACCCCTCCACTTT. It encodes CASRGGHNNSPLHF. Full variable domain (remainder filled in from reference TRBV28 and TRBJ1-6): DVKVTQSSRYLVKRTGEKVFLECVQDMDHENMFWYRQDPGLGLRLIYFSYDVKMKEKGDIPEGYSVSREKKERFSLILESASTNQTSMYLCASRGGHNNSPLHFGNGTRLTVT.

The chain is built from TRBV6-5 and TRBJ1-2; TRBD1 agrees at 8 bases. In germline, CDR1 is MNHEY, CDR2 SVGAGI. There are 16 residues in the CDR3. With 0 bases clipped from V and 7 bases from J, the junction kept 10 bases outside the gene matches. CDR3 DNA: TGTGCCAGCAGTTACTCGTCGAGACAGGGGAAGTTTGGCTACACCTTC. Its translation is CASSYSSRQGKFGYTF.

This clone has just a few counts. The gene calls are TRBV6-2 or TRBV6-3 and TRBJ1-5, with 7 bases identical to TRBD1. V dropped 6 bases and J dropped 10; count of bases not matched to a gene: 6. The germline V gene has CDR1 MNHEY and CDR2 SVGEGT. This CDR3 region has 12 residues. The CDR3 coding sequence is TGTGCCAGCAGCGTCACAGGGGCACCCCAGCATTTT. This encodes CASSVTGAPQHF.

J is TRBJ1-1 and V is TRBV18, with 8 bases fitting TRBD1. This CDR3 comprises 14 residues. J gave up 6 bases and V 6 bases, and 9 bases lay outside the gene matches. Germline V gene data show CDR1 as KGHSH and CDR2 as LQKENI. CDR3 nucleotide sequence: TGTGCCAGCTCGCCAGACAGGGGATCCCCTGAAGCTTTCTTT. As protein: CASSPDRGSPEAFF.

The V gene is TRBV6-5, the J gene TRBJ1-6; possible D gene TRBD1, 5 bases. Germline loops: CDR1 MNHEY, CDR2 SVGAGI. CDR3 length: 14 amino acids. V was clipped by 5 bases and J by 7 bases, with 12 bases between them. The CDR3 is CASSPGRENSPLHF. The CDR3 DNA reads as TGTGCCAGCAGTCCGGGACGGGAAAATTCACCCCTCCACTTT.

The V gene is TRBV9, the J gene TRBJ1-4; D is undetermined. The V gene lost 2 bases and the J gene lost 0 bases, with 8 bases spanning the gap. The CDR3 length is 15 residues. The V gene's germline CDR1 is SGDLS and CDR2 YYNGEE. The DNA for the CDR3 is TGTGCCAGCAGCGTGGGGTTTGCAACTAATGAAAAACTGTTTTTT. It is translated as CASSVGFATNEKLFF.

This clone is classed as large (0.1 to 1%). V and J are TRBV4-2 and TRBJ2-7; TRBD2 aligns across 8 bases. CDR1 is LGHNA, CDR2 YNFKEQ, per germline. This CDR3 spans 16 amino acids. V was clipped by 1 base and J by 3 bases; unmatched bases: 8. The CDR3 sequence: CASSQAHGGANYEQYF. CDR3 nucleotides: TGTGCCAGCAGCCAAGCACACGGGGGGGCAAACTACGAGCAGTACTTC.

This chain links TRBV18 with TRBJ1-6, with unresolved D. CDR1 KGHSH and CDR2 LQKENI come from the germline V gene. The CDR3 extends over 15 amino acids. V was trimmed by 3 bases and J by 10 bases, leaving 16 bases between them. In DNA form, the CDR3 reads TGTGCCAGCTCACCGCAGGTCACAGTGGGATCACCCCTCCACTTT. Its translation is CASSPQVTVGSPLHF.

V and J are TRBV5-1 and TRBJ1-2; 8 bases are a match to TRBD1. The CDR3 contains 15 residues. The V segment lost 0 bases and the J segment 4 bases; nucleotides outside the gene matches: 5. Germline CDR1 is SGHRS and CDR2 is YFSETQ. DNA for the CDR3: TGCGCCAGCAGCTTGGCGGGACAGGTGATCTATGGCTACACCTTC. Translation: CASSLAGQVIYGYTF.

The chain employs TRBV3-1 (or the pseudogene TRBV3-2) and TRBJ1-6, with a possible D match to TRBD1 (5 bases). The CDR3 runs to 18 residues. V shed 1 base and J shed 0 bases, with 13 bases lying between them. CDR1 LGHDT and CDR2 YNNKEL come from the germline V gene (reference sequence). CDR3 sequence (DNA): TGTGCCAGCAGCCAAGCTAGGGGATGGGGCTCCTATAATTCACCCCTCCACTTT. Its translation is CASSQARGWGSYNSPLHF.

A few counts support this clone. The rearrangement uses TRBV6-5 and TRBJ1-4, with a weak D call TRBD1 (6 bases). This CDR3 is 15 amino acids long. Germline V gene data show CDR1 as MNHEY and CDR2 as SVGAGI. V was cut by 0 bases and J by 7 bases, with 12 bases left in between. The CDR3 sequence is CASSYSGGGSEKLFF. CDR3 nucleotide sequence: TGTGCCAGCAGTTACTCAGGAGGGGGTAGTGAAAAACTGTTTTTT.

The chain joins TRBV19 to TRBJ1-5; TRBD1 agrees at 7 bases. The J segment lost 5 bases and the V segment lost 3 bases, leaving 7 bases of the junction unmatched. Germline-derived CDR1 and CDR2 are LNHDA and SQIVND (reference sequence). CDR3 length equals 15 residues. The CDR3 loop reads CASSIMQGVDQPQHF. The CDR3, as DNA: TGTGCCAGTAGTATTATGCAGGGGGTCGATCAGCCCCAGCATTTT.

The V call is TRBV10-2, the J call TRBJ2-1; maybe TRBD1 (6 bases). The CDR3 has 13 amino acids. The V end was cut by 7 bases, the J end by 3 bases, with 10 bases between. CDR1 is WSHSY, CDR2 SAAADI, per germline. CDR3 sequence: CASNGDNYNEQFF. The CDR3 coding sequence is TGCGCCAGCAACGGGGACAACTACAATGAGCAGTTCTTC.

The CDR3 bases are TGTGCCAGCAGTTACTTAGCGGGGGTCCCGAGAGAGCAGTTCTTC. Residues: CASSYLAGVPREQFF. The rearrangement links TRBV6-5 to TRBJ2-1; 9 bases align to TRBD2. CDR3 length: 15 amino acids. The V gene's germline CDR1 is MNHEY and CDR2 SVGAGI. Trimming removed 1 base from V and 10 bases from J; junction bases left unmatched: 8.

This clone was counted only a few times. The rearrangement links TRBV9 to TRBJ2-7; 8 bases are a match to TRBD2. The CDR3 totals 14 residues. Per the germline V gene, CDR1 is SGDLS and CDR2 is YYNGEE. The trim removed 3 bases at V and 2 bases at J, leaving 4 bases unmatched. CDR3 amino acids: CASSDSGAPYEQYF. Written as DNA, the CDR3 is TGTGCCAGCAGCGATAGCGGGGCGCCCTACGAGCAGTACTTC.

CDR3 amino acids: CASSALTGINEQFF. CDR3 coding DNA: TGTGCCAGCAGCGCCTTGACAGGGATTAATGAGCAGTTCTTC. The chain joins TRBV9 to TRBJ2-1; the match to TRBD1 covers 7 bases. The CDR3 contains 14 residues. The germline V gene has CDR1 SGDLS and CDR2 YYNGEE. Trimming at V came to 3 bases and at J to 7 bases, leaving 7 bases not matched to a gene.

The chain couples TRBV2 to TRBJ2-3; D unresolved. Trimming cost V 0 bases and J 8 bases, with 6 bases left between them. Looked up from germline, CDR1 is SNHLY and CDR2 is FYNNEI. The CDR3 contains 12 residues. CDR3 sequence (DNA): TGTGCCAGCAGTGAAGCTCAGATTACGCAGTATTTT. The encoded protein is CASSEAQITQYF.

The chain is built from TRBV9 and TRBJ2-1, with 9 nucleotides matching TRBD2. V was clipped by 4 bases and J by 3 bases; unmatched bases: 2. CDR3 length: 14 amino acids. Germline CDR1 is SGDLS and CDR2 is YYNGEE. CDR3 in DNA: TGTGCCAGCAGCTTTAGCGGGGGCTACAATGAGCAGTTCTTC. Encoded protein: CASSFSGGYNEQFF.

The J gene is TRBJ2-7, the V gene TRBV2; D perhaps matches TRBD1 (8 bases). V shed 5 bases and J shed 2 bases, with 19 bases lying between them. The germline gives CDR1 SNHLY, CDR2 FYNNEI. CDR3 length equals 16 residues. The CDR3 sequence is CASSTGRSGGAYEQYF. CDR3 coding DNA: TGTGCCAGCAGTACCGGGAGGTCAGGGGGCGCCTACGAGCAGTACTTC.

The rearrangement joins TRBV6-1 to TRBJ1-3; no definite D call. The V gene lost 3 bases and the J gene lost 12 bases, with 21 bases spanning the gap. CDR3 length: 15 amino acids. CDR1 is MNHNS and CDR2 is SASEGT in the germline V gene. CDR3 in amino acids: CASSDSGPSSSHIYF. CDR3 nucleotide sequence: TGTGCCAGCAGTGATTCCGGGCCGAGTTCTAGCCACATATATTTT.